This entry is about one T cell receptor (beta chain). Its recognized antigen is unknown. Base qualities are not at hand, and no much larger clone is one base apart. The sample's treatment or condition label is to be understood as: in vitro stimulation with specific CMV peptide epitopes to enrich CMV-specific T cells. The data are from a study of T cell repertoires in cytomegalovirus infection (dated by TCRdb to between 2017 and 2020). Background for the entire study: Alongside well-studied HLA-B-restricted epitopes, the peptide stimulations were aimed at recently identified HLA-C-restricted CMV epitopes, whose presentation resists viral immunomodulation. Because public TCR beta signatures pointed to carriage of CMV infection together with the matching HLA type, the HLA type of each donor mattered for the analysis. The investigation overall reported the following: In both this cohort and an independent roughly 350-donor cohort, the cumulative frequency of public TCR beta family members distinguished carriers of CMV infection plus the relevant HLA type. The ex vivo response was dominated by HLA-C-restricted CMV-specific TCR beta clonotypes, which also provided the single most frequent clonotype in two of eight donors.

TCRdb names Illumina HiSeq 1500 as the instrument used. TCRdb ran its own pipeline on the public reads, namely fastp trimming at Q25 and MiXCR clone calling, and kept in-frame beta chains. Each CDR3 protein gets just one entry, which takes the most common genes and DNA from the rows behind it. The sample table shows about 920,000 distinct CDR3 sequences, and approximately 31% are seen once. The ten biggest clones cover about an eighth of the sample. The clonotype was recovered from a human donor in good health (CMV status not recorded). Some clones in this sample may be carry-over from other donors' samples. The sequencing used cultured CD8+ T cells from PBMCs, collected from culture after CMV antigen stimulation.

The DNA sequence reads TGTGCCATCAGTGACTCCTACAATGAGCAGTACTTC. This is translated as CAISDSYNEQYF. This chain is built from TRBV10-3 and TRBJ2-1; the D gene remains uncertain. The better agreement between TRBJ2-7 and the DNA end casts doubt on the J call. Including the terminal cysteine and phenylalanine, the CDR3 comprises 12 residues. CDR3 DNA only is kept here, 36 bases in frame from base 1. According to the germline V gene, CDR1 reads ENHRY and CDR2 reads SYGVKD.